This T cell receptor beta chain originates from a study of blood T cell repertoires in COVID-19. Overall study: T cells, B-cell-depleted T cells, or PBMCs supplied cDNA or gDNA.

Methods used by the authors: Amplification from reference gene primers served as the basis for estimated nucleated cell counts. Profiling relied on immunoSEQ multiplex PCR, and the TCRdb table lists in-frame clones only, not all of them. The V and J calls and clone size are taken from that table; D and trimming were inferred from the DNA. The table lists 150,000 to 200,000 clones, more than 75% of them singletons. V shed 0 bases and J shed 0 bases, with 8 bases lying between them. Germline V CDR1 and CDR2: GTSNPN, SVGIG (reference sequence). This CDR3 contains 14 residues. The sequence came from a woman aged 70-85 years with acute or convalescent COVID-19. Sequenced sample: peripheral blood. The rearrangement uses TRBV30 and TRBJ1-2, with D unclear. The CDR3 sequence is CAWSVRTANYGYTF. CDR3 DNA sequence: TGTGCCTGGAGTGTACGTACGGCTAACTATGGCTACACCTTC.